One and the same sample provided the 8 T cell receptor beta chains below, sequenced in a study of cytomegalovirus exposure and HLA in healthy donors. Profiled with immunoSEQ multiplex PCR; TCRdb holds only in-frame clones, not every one. The table includes roughly 280,000 clones, around 86% detected once. Sequenced input: PBMCs. The receptor set was obtained from a woman aged 18-29 years in good health and CMV-seronegative.

The genes are TRBV19 and TRBJ1-1, with D unresolved. This CDR3 comprises 13 residues. Trimming cost V 7 bases and J 0 bases, with 9 bases left between them. Germline V CDR1 and CDR2: LNHDA, SQIVND (reference sequence). The CDR3: CASKIQMNTEAFF. For the CDR3, the DNA is TGTGCCAGTAAAATACAAATGAACACTGAAGCTTTCTTT. The full variable domain, its missing parts supplied by reference TRBV19 and TRBJ1-1, is DGGITQSPKYLFRKEGQNVTLSCEQNLNHDAMYWYRQDPGQGLRLIYYSQIVNDFQKGDIAEGYSVSREKKESFPLTVTSAQKNPTAFYLCASKIQMNTEAFFGQGTRLTVV.

This clone came up once. The chain employs TRBV7-6 and TRBJ2-2; 7 bases agree with TRBD2. The CDR3 covers 18 residues. The germline V gene has CDR1 SGHVS and CDR2 FNYEAQ. The V and J ends lost 5 bases and 2 bases, in that order; junction bases with no gene match: 14. CDR3 sequence (DNA): TGTGCCAGCAGCCTTTCCTTAGCGGGCTTATTCAACACCGGGGAGCTGTTTTTT. It specifies CASSLSLAGLFNTGELFF.

The chain has TRBV9 and TRBJ1-6, with 8 bases fitting TRBD1. V lost 4 bases to trimming and J lost 7 bases; unmatched junction nucleotides: 7. CDR1 and CDR2 (germline): SGDLS, YYNGEE. The CDR3 covers 15 residues. CDR3 sequence (DNA): TGTGCCAGCAGCCCGCGGGACAGGCAAAATTCACCCCTCCACTTT. Translating it yields CASSPRDRQNSPLHF.

The CDR3 loop is CASSQAGAPQETQYF. The CDR3 coding sequence is TGCGCCAGCAGCCAAGCGGGAGCCCCCCAAGAGACCCAGTACTTC. The chain has TRBV5-1 and TRBJ2-5; TRBD2 agrees at 8 bases. This CDR3 contains 15 residues. Germline CDR1 is SGHRS and CDR2 is YFSETQ. Trimming removed 4 bases from V and 1 base from J; junction bases left unmatched: 6.

J is TRBJ2-7 and V is TRBV6-5; maybe TRBD2 (6 bases). V was pared by 9 bases and J by 11 bases, with 8 bases between. The CDR3 has 8 residues. Germline V gives CDR1 MNHEY, CDR2 SVGAGI. The CDR3 region is CASREEYF. The CDR3 DNA sequence: TGTGCCAGTAGGGAGGAGTACTTC.

The chain uses TRBV4-3 and TRBJ2-1, with TRBD1 as a possible D gene (5 bases). Germline loops: CDR1 LGHNA, CDR2 YSLEER. The CDR3 spans 16 residues. V was cut by 0 bases and J by 7 bases, with 16 bases left in between. Here the CDR3 reads CASSQDPTDGANEQFF. In DNA, the CDR3 is TGCGCCAGCAGCCAAGATCCGACGGATGGGGCAAATGAGCAGTTCTTC.

The V call is TRBV5-1, the J call TRBJ2-3, with TRBD2 identical over 10 bases. Germline V lookup: CDR1 SGHRS, CDR2 YFSETQ. The CDR3 is made up of 16 amino acids. V trimming: 0 bases; J trimming: 4 bases; junction bases outside the gene matches: 5. CDR3 in amino acids: CASSLGSGRIADTQYF. The CDR3 DNA reads TGCGCCAGCAGCTTGGGTAGCGGGAGGATAGCAGATACGCAGTATTTT.

The V gene is TRBV27, the J gene TRBJ2-2; possibly TRBD1 for D (6 bases). The germline V and J ends were trimmed by 5 bases and 0 bases, with 10 bases remaining between them. CDR1 and CDR2 (germline): MNHEY, SMNVEV (reference sequence). The CDR3 runs 15 residues. CDR3 coding DNA: TGTGCCAGCAGTCCTCACAGGGCGAACACCGGGGAGCTGTTTTTT. Translating gives CASSPHRANTGELFF.